This entry lists 21 T cell receptor beta chains sequenced from one sample in a study of response to subunit inactivated influenza vaccine. TCRdb fed the RT-PCR reads into MiXCR, producing one record per CDR3 protein. Of roughly 700,000 distinct CDR3 sequences listed, more than 11% are singletons. The sample consisted of PBMCs from blood, taken 14 days before vaccination. These receptors all come from a man aged 45-60 years who received an inactivated influenza vaccine.

The chain has TRBV30 and TRBJ1-4; D remains unclear. Germline V gene sequence: CDR1 GTSNPN, CDR2 SVGIG (reference sequence). This CDR3 comprises 12 residues. V was pared by 0 bases and J by 12 bases, with 11 bases between. The CDR3 region is CAWSVLYGELFF. The CDR3, as DNA: TGTGCCTGGAGTGTACTATATGGGGAACTGTTTTTT. Filled out from reference TRBV30 and TRBJ1-4, the complete variable domain reads SQTIHQWPATLVQPVGSPLSLECTVEGTSNPNLYWYRQAAGRGLQLLFYSVGIGQISSEVPQNLSASRPQDRQFILSSKKLLLSDSGFYLCAWSVLYGELFFGSGTQLSVL.

This clonotype came up a few times. V is TRBV6-5 and J is TRBJ2-1; D is unresolved. CDR1 MNHEY and CDR2 SVGAGI come from the germline V gene. The CDR3 sequence is 12 residues long. Trimming took 7 bases from V and 5 from J, leaving 9 bases between them. The CDR3 sequence: CASKRPNNEQFF. Here the CDR3 DNA reads TGTGCCAGCAAAAGGCCTAACAATGAGCAGTTCTTC.

This clonotype was counted only a few times. The chain carries TRBV5-1 and TRBJ2-6; D ambiguous. Germline V gene sequence: CDR1 SGHRS, CDR2 YFSETQ. The CDR3 contains 15 residues. Trimming cost V 1 base and J 0 bases, with 5 bases left between them. The CDR3 nucleotides are TGCGCCAGCAGCTTGATCCGCTCTGGGGCCAACGTCCTGACTTTC. Residues: CASSLIRSGANVLTF. Full variable domain (outside the CDR3, taken from reference TRBV5-1 and TRBJ2-6): KAGVTQTPRYLIKTRGQQVTLSCSPISGHRSVSWYQQTPGQGLQFLFEYFSETQRNKGNFPGRFSGRQFSNSRSEMNVSTLELGDSALYLCASSLIRSGANVLTFGAGSRLTVL.

This sequence joins TRBV6-2 or TRBV6-3 and TRBJ2-2, with TRBD2 matching 9 bases. The CDR3 is 17 amino acids. Germline V gives CDR1 MNHEY, CDR2 SVGEGT. V dropped 1 base and J dropped 7; count of bases not matched to a gene: 10. The CDR3 coding sequence is TGTGCCAGCAGTTACTTCGCGGGGGGGCCTGACAGCGGGGAGCTGTTTTTT. It specifies CASSYFAGGPDSGELFF.

The genes are TRBV4-2 and TRBJ2-5; maybe TRBD2 (6 bases). The CDR3 runs to 15 residues. The germline V gene has CDR1 LGHNA and CDR2 YNFKEQ. V lost 4 bases, J lost 2 bases, and 14 bases lay in between. The CDR3 sequence: CASSPNPGEQETQYF. In nucleotides, the CDR3 is TGTGCCAGCAGCCCAAATCCGGGGGAACAAGAGACCCAGTACTTC.

At least ten counts were recorded for this clonotype. The gene calls are TRBV5-6 and TRBJ2-2; D gene uncertain. Germline CDR1 is SGHDT and CDR2 is YYEEEE. The CDR3 is 12 residues long. V was shortened by 4 bases and J by 4 bases, with 5 bases between the two germline ends. Written as DNA, the CDR3 is TGTGCCAGCAGCACAATCACCGGGGAGCTGTTTTTT. Protein sequence: CASSTITGELFF.

The chain links TRBV29-1 to TRBJ2-3, with 12 bases identical to TRBD1. V trimming: 6 bases; J trimming: 1 base; junction bases outside the gene matches: 17. Looked up from germline, CDR1 is SQVTM and CDR2 is ANQGSEA. The CDR3 loop spans 19 amino acids. The chain's CDR3 is CSVQTRDRGRLSGTDTQYF. CDR3 in DNA: TGCAGCGTGCAAACCCGGGACAGGGGGCGCTTGTCAGGCACAGATACGCAGTATTTT.

The V call is TRBV7-9, the J call TRBJ2-7, with 13 bases lining up with TRBD2. Germline CDR1 SEHNR, CDR2 FQNEAQ (reference sequence). V shed 6 bases and J 0 bases; nucleotides not matched to a gene: 5. The CDR3 covers 16 residues. The DNA of the CDR3 is TGTGCCAGCAGTAAAGGACTAGCGGGGGCCTCCTACGAGCAGTACTTC. It codes for CASSKGLAGASYEQYF.

The J gene is TRBJ2-6, the V gene TRBV7-2; D is ambiguous. V lost 3 bases to trimming and J lost 3 bases, with 15 bases between them. Germline V gives CDR1 SGHTA, CDR2 FQGNSA. The CDR3 has 17 amino acids. The CDR3 DNA is TGTGCCAGCAGCTTGGGAAGGAATTTATTTGGGGCCAACGTCCTGACTTTC. Amino acids: CASSLGRNLFGANVLTF.

This clonotype was detected only a few times. The V and J genes are TRBV24-1 and TRBJ1-2; D unresolved. The germline V and J ends were trimmed by 6 bases and 2 bases, with 9 bases remaining between them. CDR1 and CDR2 (germline): KGHDR, SFDVKD. CDR3 size: 13 residues. DNA of the CDR3: TGTGCCACCAGTAAGACAACGAACTATGGCTACACCTTC. Translation: CATSKTTNYGYTF.

This clonotype was recorded many times. The chain employs TRBV7-2 and TRBJ2-5; D may match TRBD1 or TRBD2 (5 bases each). Germline V gene lookup returns CDR1 SGHTA and CDR2 FQGNSA. The CDR3 contains 13 residues. Trimming removed 1 base from V and 5 bases from J, with 8 bases in between. This CDR3 reads CASSLGGTETQYF. CDR3 DNA sequence: TGTGCCAGCAGCTTAGGGGGGACCGAGACCCAGTACTTC.

The chain links TRBV4-3 to TRBJ2-1, with TRBD2 matching 9 bases. With 0 bases clipped from V and 9 bases from J, the junction kept 6 bases outside the gene matches. The CDR3 contains 15 residues. Per the germline V gene, CDR1 is LGHNA and CDR2 is YSLEER. The CDR3 here is CASSQEASGEVEQFF. The DNA of the CDR3 is TGCGCCAGCAGCCAAGAGGCTAGCGGGGAGGTTGAGCAGTTCTTC.

This clonotype was counted a few times. The rearrangement uses TRBV12-3 or TRBV12-4 and TRBJ2-3; 9 bases fit TRBD2. The CDR3 has 16 amino acids. V was clipped by 5 bases and J by 4 bases; unmatched bases: 10. CDR3 nucleotides: TGTGCCAGCAGTACCCGCCGGCGGGGGGGTGCAGATACGCAGTATTTT. Translated: CASSTRRRGGADTQYF.

V is TRBV11-2 and J is TRBJ2-5; TRBD2 might be the D (6 bases). Trimming stripped 0 bases from V and 3 bases from J, with 11 bases between. This CDR3 is 15 amino acids long. Germline V gene data show CDR1 as SGHAT and CDR2 as FQNNGV. This CDR3 is CASSLEVQREETQYF. The CDR3 nucleotides are TGTGCCAGCAGCTTAGAGGTCCAGCGGGAAGAGACCCAGTACTTC.

This clonotype has a handful of counts. The rearrangement joins TRBV4-2 to TRBJ2-3; the D call may be TRBD1 or TRBD2 (5 bases each). There are 18 residues in the CDR3. V dropped 2 bases and J dropped 4 bases, with 22 bases sitting between them. Germline values: CDR1 LGHNA, CDR2 YNFKEQ. This CDR3 is CASSQPSRGAGGADTQYF. CDR3 sequence (DNA): TGTGCCAGCAGCCAACCCTCACGAGGGGCCGGTGGTGCAGATACGCAGTATTTT.

This chain links TRBV4-2 with TRBJ2-1; 10 positions agree with TRBD1. Trimming removed 4 bases from V and 6 bases from J; junction bases left unmatched: 6. In germline, CDR1 is LGHNA, CDR2 YNFKEQ. CDR3 length: 15 amino acids. CDR3 sequence (DNA): TGTGCCAGCAGCCCGACCGGGACAGGGGCCAATGAGCAGTTCTTC. Translated: CASSPTGTGANEQFF.

This clonotype was recorded many times. The chain joins TRBV7-9 to TRBJ1-2; D is perhaps TRBD1 (6 bases). The germline V and J ends were trimmed by 5 bases and 8 bases, with 18 bases remaining between them. Germline lookup yields CDR1 SEHNR and CDR2 FQNEAQ (reference sequence). The length of the CDR3 is 14 residues. The CDR3 DNA follows: TGTGCCAGCAGCCCATCTGGACAGACCAGGGGCTACACCTTC. Translation gives CASSPSGQTRGYTF.

This clonotype was detected a few times. The chain links TRBV2 to TRBJ2-7, with unresolved D. Trimming stripped 6 bases from V and 1 base from J, with 16 bases between. The CDR3 is made up of 15 amino acids. CDR1 SNHLY and CDR2 FYNNEI come from the germline V gene. The CDR3: CASRERESQSYEQYF. CDR3 sequence (DNA): TGTGCCAGCAGGGAAAGGGAATCCCAATCCTACGAGCAGTACTTC.

This clonotype has just a few counts. The chain is built from TRBV28 and TRBJ2-5; D unclear. Deletions cut 6 bases from V and 2 bases from J, with 10 bases between. From germline, CDR1 is MDHEN and CDR2 SYDVKM. This CDR3 contains 13 residues. The DNA of the CDR3 is TGTGCCAGCAGCCCCGCGGATCAAGAGACCCAGTACTTC. Protein: CASSPADQETQYF.

Only a few counts were recorded for this clonotype. This rearrangement joins TRBV29-1 to TRBJ1-5; 8 positions agree with TRBD1. The CDR3 totals 14 residues. CDR1 and CDR2 (germline): SQVTM, ANQGSEA. V lost 7 bases to trimming and J lost 4 bases; unmatched junction nucleotides: 9. Here the CDR3 DNA reads TGCAGCGCTGGGGGACAGGACCCGAATCAGCCCCAGCATTTT. Amino acid sequence: CSAGGQDPNQPQHF. The entire variable domain, with the rest obtained from reference TRBV29-1 and TRBJ1-5, is as follows: SAVISQKPSRDICQRGTSLTIQCQVDSQVTMMFWYRQQPGQSLTLIATANQGSEATYESGFVIDKFPISRPNLTFSTLTVSNMSPEDSSIYLCSAGGQDPNQPQHFGDGTRLSIL.

The chain links TRBV29-1 to TRBJ2-3; 11 nucleotides match TRBD2. The CDR3 sequence is 16 residues long. Trimming at V came to 7 bases and at J to 9 bases, leaving 18 bases not matched to a gene. Per the germline V gene, CDR1 is SQVTM and CDR2 is ANQGSEA. The CDR3 protein is CSAAEGSGSGRGTQYF. The CDR3 DNA sequence: TGCAGCGCCGCAGAGGGGTCGGGTAGCGGGAGGGGGACGCAGTATTTT.